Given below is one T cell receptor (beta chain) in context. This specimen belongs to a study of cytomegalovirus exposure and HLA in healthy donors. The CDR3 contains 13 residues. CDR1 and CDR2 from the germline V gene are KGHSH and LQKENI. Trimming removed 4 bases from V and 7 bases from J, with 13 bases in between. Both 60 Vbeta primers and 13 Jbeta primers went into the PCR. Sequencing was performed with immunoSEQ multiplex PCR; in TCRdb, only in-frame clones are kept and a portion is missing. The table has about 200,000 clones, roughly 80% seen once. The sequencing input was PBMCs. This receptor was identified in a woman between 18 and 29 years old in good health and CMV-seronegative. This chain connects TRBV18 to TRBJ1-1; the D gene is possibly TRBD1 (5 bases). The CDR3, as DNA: TGTGCCAGCTCACAGAAGGGGCAGGGTGAAGCTTTCTTT. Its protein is CASSQKGQGEAFF.